The next 21 T cell receptor beta chains were all read from a single sample in a study of blood T cell repertoires in COVID-19. TCRdb keeps only in-frame clones here, not all; method: immunoSEQ multiplex PCR. The sample lists more than 400,000 clones, 87% occurring once. The specimen sequenced was PBMCs or T cells enriched from blood (not recorded which). All receptors derive from a woman between 18 and 29 years old who had recovered from COVID-19.

This clone was counted a few times. The chain is built from TRBV12-3 or TRBV12-4 and TRBJ2-5, with 7 positions matching TRBD1. The V segment lost 5 bases and the J segment 5 bases; nucleotides outside the gene matches: 2. This CDR3 contains 12 residues. The CDR3 is CASSPDRETQYF. The CDR3, as DNA: TGTGCCAGCAGTCCGGACAGGGAGACCCAGTACTTC.

The CDR3 coding sequence is TGCGCCAGCAGCTCGGGACTACCAATTCAAGAGACCCAGTACTTC. As protein: CASSSGLPIQETQYF. J is TRBJ2-5 and V is TRBV5-1; 7 nucleotides align to TRBD2. The germline CDR1 and CDR2 sequences are SGHRS and YFSETQ. Unmatched junction bases numbered 7, after V lost 3 bases and J lost 2 bases. The CDR3 consists of 15 residues.

The chain combines TRBV6-5 with TRBJ1-2; 8 bases fit TRBD1. The V and J ends lost 2 bases and 7 bases, in that order; junction bases with no gene match: 3. The CDR3 spans 13 residues. Germline CDR1 MNHEY, CDR2 SVGAGI. The CDR3 DNA follows: TGTGCCAGCAGTTACGGACAGGGAGGTGGCTACACCTTC. The encoded protein is CASSYGQGGGYTF.

The chain is built from TRBV6-5 and TRBJ1-2; no clear D gene. The CDR3 is 14 amino acids. Germline assignment: CDR1 MNHEY and CDR2 SVGAGI. Trimming took off 2 bases at V and 7 bases at J, with 14 bases between the two ends. The CDR3 nucleotides are TGTGCCAGCAGTTACGGTAGCGAGCAAAGTGGCTACACCTTC. It yields the protein CASSYGSEQSGYTF.

The gene calls are TRBV9 and TRBJ1-2; 7 positions agree with TRBD1. CDR1 and CDR2 from the germline V gene are SGDLS and YYNGEE. The junction had 12 bases not matched to a gene; V was cut back by 3 bases and J by 7 bases. This CDR3 has 15 residues. The CDR3: CASSENPTGLFGYTF. CDR3 nucleotides: TGTGCCAGCAGCGAGAACCCGACAGGGCTTTTTGGCTACACCTTC.

The gene calls are TRBV7-2 and TRBJ2-5; 11 bases match TRBD1. Germline lookup yields CDR1 SGHTA and CDR2 FQGNSA. The CDR3 sequence is 16 residues long. The ends lost 2 bases at V and 5 bases at J; junction bases unmatched: 7. This CDR3 reads CASSLSGTGGGETQYF. Here the CDR3 DNA reads TGTGCCAGCAGCTTATCCGGGACAGGGGGAGGCGAGACCCAGTACTTC.

This chain connects TRBV10-1 to TRBJ1-6; no firm D call. Germline loops: CDR1 WNHNN, CDR2 SYGVQD (reference sequence). The CDR3 has 14 amino acids. Trimming removed 3 bases from V and 10 bases from J, with 13 bases in between. CDR3 DNA sequence: TGCGCCAGCAGTGAAGACCCCAGAGGCTCACCCCTCCACTTT. It codes for CASSEDPRGSPLHF.

DNA for the CDR3: TGTGCCAGCAGCTTGGGCCCTTCAGCTAATGAAAAACTGTTTTTT. This codes for CASSLGPSANEKLFF. This chain joins TRBV5-6 and TRBJ1-4; no reliable D call. Trimming took off 0 bases at V and 3 bases at J, with 9 bases between the two ends. The CDR3 contains 15 residues. CDR1 is SGHDT, CDR2 YYEEEE, per germline.

V and J are TRBV3-1 (or the pseudogene TRBV3-2) and TRBJ1-1; D gene ambiguous. CDR1 LGHDT and CDR2 YNNKEL come from the germline V gene (reference sequence). The CDR3 totals 14 residues. Trimming took off 9 bases at V and 0 bases at J, with 14 bases between the two ends. The CDR3 sequence is CASGPGKMNTEAFF. In DNA form, the CDR3 reads TGTGCCAGTGGGCCCGGCAAGATGAACACTGAAGCTTTCTTT.

The genes are TRBV2 and TRBJ1-2; TRBD1 is a possible D gene (5 bases). Germline CDR1 is SNHLY and CDR2 is FYNNEI. V was pared by 0 bases and J by 8 bases, with 16 bases between. This CDR3 region has 15 residues. The CDR3 here is CASSEALRDLGGYTF. The DNA for the CDR3 is TGTGCCAGCAGTGAAGCCTTAAGGGACTTGGGCGGCTACACCTTC.

This chain connects TRBV6-5 to TRBJ1-3; no reliable D call. The CDR3 consists of 13 residues. The germline CDR1 and CDR2 sequences are MNHEY and SVGAGI. The V and J ends lost 4 bases and 10 bases respectively, with 14 bases between them. CDR3 region: CASSSFSRSTIYF. The CDR3 DNA follows: TGTGCCAGCAGTTCTTTCTCGCGGTCTACCATATATTTT.

This clone was observed once. The chain links TRBV11-2 to TRBJ2-3; 8 positions agree with TRBD2. Germline V gene sequence: CDR1 SGHAT, CDR2 FQNNGV. The CDR3 has 18 amino acids. V gave up 0 bases and J gave up 3 bases; unmatched junction bases: 11. CDR3 DNA: TGTGCCAGCAGCTTAGATTATCTGCGGGGGGCCCAAACAGATACGCAGTATTTT. This encodes CASSLDYLRGAQTDTQYF.

V and J are TRBV7-9 and TRBJ2-1; TRBD1 might be the D (6 bases). The ends were cut back, 5 bases at V and 7 bases at J, with 15 bases in the middle. The CDR3 consists of 14 residues. Germline V gene data show CDR1 as SEHNR and CDR2 as FQNEAQ (reference sequence). In DNA, the CDR3 is TGTGCCAGCAGCCCAGAACTGGGGGCGAATGAGCAGTTCTTC. Encoded protein: CASSPELGANEQFF.

The rearrangement joins TRBV30 to TRBJ2-5; 7 bases line up with TRBD1. The CDR3 runs to 15 residues. V was clipped by 0 bases and J by 2 bases; unmatched bases: 6. Germline V lookup: CDR1 GTSNPN, CDR2 SVGIG (reference sequence). The CDR3 spells CAWSVQGTAQETQYF. The CDR3 DNA reads as TGTGCCTGGAGTGTACAGGGGACAGCTCAAGAGACCCAGTACTTC.

This chain connects TRBV5-1 to TRBJ2-1, with D uncertain. This CDR3 has 12 amino acids. V lost 4 bases and J lost 7, with 9 bases in between. Germline lookup yields CDR1 SGHRS and CDR2 YFSETQ. The CDR3 DNA is TGCGCCAGCAGCCGTGACGGGAATGAGCAGTTCTTC. Translation gives CASSRDGNEQFF. Combining the CDR3 with reference TRBV5-1 and TRBJ2-1 gives the whole variable domain KAGVTQTPRYLIKTRGQQVTLSCSPISGHRSVSWYQQTPGQGLQFLFEYFSETQRNKGNFPGRFSGRQFSNSRSEMNVSTLELGDSALYLCASSRDGNEQFFGPGTRLTVL.

This clone was observed a single time. The chain is built from TRBV5-8 and TRBJ2-1; 10 nucleotides agree with TRBD2. CDR1 is SGHTS, CDR2 YDEGEE, per germline. This CDR3 has 13 residues. Losses at the gene ends were 4 bases for V and 9 bases for J; bases not matched to a gene: 4. CDR3 protein: CASSTSGAGEQFF. Here the CDR3 DNA reads TGTGCCAGCAGCACTAGCGGGGCGGGTGAGCAGTTCTTC.

This clone was observed a few times. This chain connects TRBV9 to TRBJ2-3; TRBD2 matches 8 bases. The CDR3 is 16 residues long. Germline CDR1 reads SGDLS; CDR2 reads YYNGEE. V shed 0 bases, J shed 6 bases, and the junction held 9 bases outside the gene matches. The CDR3 DNA reads TGTGCCAGCAGCGTAGAGAGAAGCGGGGGTTCGGATACGCAGTATTTT. The encoded protein is CASSVERSGGSDTQYF.

This clone was picked up one time. The chain uses TRBV28 and TRBJ1-5; the D gene is possibly TRBD1 (6 bases). Germline V lookup: CDR1 MDHEN, CDR2 SYDVKM. Between the trimmed V and J ends, which lost 10 bases and 1 base, there was a span of 14 bases. CDR3 size: 14 residues. The CDR3 protein is CATTGIGSNQPQHF. DNA for the CDR3: TGTGCCACCACAGGGATAGGCAGCAATCAGCCCCAGCATTTT.

The gene calls are TRBV15 and TRBJ2-3; TRBD2 is a possible D gene (5 bases). Trimming took 0 bases from V and 0 from J, leaving 13 bases between them. Germline V gene lookup returns CDR1 LNHNV and CDR2 YYDKDF (reference sequence). The CDR3 is 17 amino acids. CDR3 sequence reads: CATSRDTGFPSTDTQYF. CDR3 DNA: TGTGCCACCAGCAGAGATACGGGGTTTCCTAGCACAGATACGCAGTATTTT.

The chain joins TRBV7-8 to TRBJ2-2; D is perhaps TRBD2 (7 bases). Looked up from germline, CDR1 is SGHVS and CDR2 is FQNEAQ. Between the trimmed V and J ends, which lost 2 bases and 3 bases, there was a span of 13 bases. The CDR3 spans 16 residues. The CDR3 nucleotides read TGTGCCAGCAGCTTAATGGGGGGGCCGGACACCGGGGAGCTGTTTTTT. Protein sequence: CASSLMGGPDTGELFF. Based on the CDR3 plus reference TRBV7-8 and TRBJ2-2, the full variable domain is GAGVSQSPRYKVAKRGQDVALRCDPISGHVSLFWYQQALGQGPEFLTYFQNEAQLDKSGLPSDRFFAERPEGSVSTLKIQRTQQEDSAVYLCASSLMGGPDTGELFFGEGSRLTVL.

CDR3: CASSSGTGGISPLHF. CDR3 DNA sequence: TGTGCCAGCAGTTCCGGGACAGGGGGAATTTCACCCCTCCACTTT. The chain uses TRBV5-4 and TRBJ1-6, with 11 nucleotides matching TRBD1. V shed 5 bases and J 9 bases; nucleotides not matched to a gene: 7. The CDR3 length is 15 residues. Germline CDR1 reads SGHNT; CDR2 reads YYREEE (reference sequence).